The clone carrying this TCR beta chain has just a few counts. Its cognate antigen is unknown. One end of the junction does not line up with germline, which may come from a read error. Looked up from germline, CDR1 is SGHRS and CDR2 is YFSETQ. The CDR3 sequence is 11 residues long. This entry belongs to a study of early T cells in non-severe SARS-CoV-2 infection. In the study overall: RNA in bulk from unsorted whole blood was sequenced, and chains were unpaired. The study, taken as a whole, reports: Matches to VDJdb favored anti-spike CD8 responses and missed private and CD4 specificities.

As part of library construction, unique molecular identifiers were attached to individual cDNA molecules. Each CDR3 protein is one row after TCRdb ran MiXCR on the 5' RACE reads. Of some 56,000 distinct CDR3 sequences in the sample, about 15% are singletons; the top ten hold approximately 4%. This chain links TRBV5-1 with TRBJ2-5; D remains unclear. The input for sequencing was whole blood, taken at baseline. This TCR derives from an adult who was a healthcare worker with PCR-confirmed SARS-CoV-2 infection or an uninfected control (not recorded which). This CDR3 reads CASGEGQVIHF. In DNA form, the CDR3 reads TGCGCCAGCGGGGAAGGCCAGGTTATACACTTC. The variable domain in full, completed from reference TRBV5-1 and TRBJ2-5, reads KAGVTQTPRYLIKTRGQQVTLSCSPISGHRSVSWYQQTPGQGLQFLFEYFSETQRNKGNFPGRFSGRQFSNSRSEMNVSTLELGDSALYLCASGEGQVIHFGPGTRLLVL.